The 9 T cell receptor beta chains below all came from one sample that was sequenced in a study of blood T cell repertoires in COVID-19. Only in-frame clones appear in the TCRdb table, and some are missing; sequencing was by immunoSEQ multiplex PCR. This sample has around 280,000 clones; roughly 87% occur once, and the top ten carry about 6.1%. What was sequenced was PBMCs or T cells enriched from blood (not recorded which). Receptors were obtained from a woman in her forties who had recovered from COVID-19.

This clone has more than one count but fewer than ten. This chain connects TRBV7-2 to TRBJ2-6, with D hard to call. Between the trimmed V and J ends, which lost 5 bases and 0 bases, there was a span of 8 bases. The germline V gene encodes CDR1 SGHTA and CDR2 FQGNSA. CDR3 length: 15 residues. This CDR3 reads CASSNGLSGANVLTF. In DNA, the CDR3 is TGTGCCAGCAGCAATGGGCTCTCTGGGGCCAACGTCCTGACTTTC.

This chain joins TRBV6-2 or TRBV6-3 and TRBJ2-2; D may be TRBD2 (6 bases). The V gene lost 6 bases and the J gene lost 3 bases, with 14 bases spanning the gap. Per the germline V gene, CDR1 is MNHEY and CDR2 is SVGEGT. The CDR3 runs to 15 residues. The CDR3 region is CASSLRDSYTGELFF. CDR3 coding DNA: TGTGCCAGCAGCCTCCGGGACTCGTACACCGGGGAGCTGTTTTTT.

V usage is TRBV30 and J usage is TRBJ2-1; TRBD2 matches at 7 bases. With 7 bases clipped from V and 4 bases from J, the junction kept 13 bases outside the gene matches. Germline V gene lookup returns CDR1 GTSNPN and CDR2 SVGIG (reference sequence). This CDR3 has 15 residues. CDR3 sequence reads: CASASQSSGYNEQFF. CDR3 DNA: TGTGCCTCCGCGTCTCAGTCTAGCGGTTACAATGAGCAGTTCTTC.

This clone occurred a few times. V gene TRBV28 combines with J gene TRBJ2-4, with D tentatively TRBD2 (5 bases). The V end lost 6 bases, the J end lost 5 bases, and 14 bases lay between the germline ends. The germline CDR1 and CDR2 sequences are MDHEN and SYDVKM. The CDR3 contains 14 residues. CDR3 in amino acids: CASSPRPRENIQYF. CDR3 bases: TGTGCCAGCAGCCCGCGCCCGAGGGAAAACATTCAGTACTTC. The full variable domain, completed using reference TRBV28 and TRBJ2-4, is DVKVTQSSRYLVKRTGEKVFLECVQDMDHENMFWYRQDPGLGLRLIYFSYDVKMKEKGDIPEGYSVSREKKERFSLILESASTNQTSMYLCASSPRPRENIQYFGAGTRLSVL.

The V call is TRBV7-9, the J call TRBJ2-7; TRBD1 matches at 9 bases. CDR1 and CDR2 (germline): SEHNR, FQNEAQ (reference sequence). The V segment lost 5 bases and the J segment 0 bases; nucleotides outside the gene matches: 5. The CDR3 is 15 amino acids. CDR3 sequence reads: CASSGGQGFSYEQYF. CDR3 DNA: TGTGCCAGCAGCGGGGGACAGGGATTCTCCTACGAGCAGTACTTC.

V gene TRBV18 combines with J gene TRBJ2-5; the match to TRBD2 covers 7 bases. The CDR3 consists of 14 residues. Germline V CDR1 and CDR2: KGHSH, LQKENI. V trimming: 6 bases; J trimming: 5 bases; junction bases outside the gene matches: 9. The CDR3 loop reads CASSPGTTSETQYF. CDR3 sequence (DNA): TGTGCCAGCTCCCCCGGGACTACCAGCGAGACCCAGTACTTC.

The rearrangement joins TRBV5-1 to TRBJ2-1; 9 bases fit TRBD1. V shed 4 bases and J 5 bases; nucleotides not matched to a gene: 10. In germline, CDR1 is SGHRS, CDR2 YFSETQ. The CDR3 has 16 residues. The CDR3 nucleotides are TGCGCCAGCAGCCAAATTCCCGGGACAGGGAACAATGAGCAGTTCTTC. As protein: CASSQIPGTGNNEQFF.

The chain employs TRBV9 and TRBJ2-5; 10 bases are shared with TRBD2. CDR3 length equals 16 residues. The V segment lost 2 bases and the J segment 1 base; nucleotides outside the gene matches: 5. Germline CDR1 SGDLS, CDR2 YYNGEE. This chain's CDR3 is CASSVASGSIQETQYF. The CDR3 nucleotides are TGTGCCAGCAGCGTCGCTAGCGGGAGTATCCAAGAGACCCAGTACTTC.

V and J are TRBV27 and TRBJ2-7; 7 bases agree with TRBD2. The CDR3 is 15 residues long. Germline V gives CDR1 MNHEY, CDR2 SMNVEV (reference sequence). J was trimmed by 5 bases and V by 5 bases; bases with no gene match: 12. This chain's CDR3 is CASSKGGLVSNEQYF. In DNA form, the CDR3 reads TGTGCCAGCAGTAAGGGTGGACTAGTTAGCAACGAGCAGTACTTC.